These 11 T cell receptor beta chains were sequenced from one sample in a study of blood T cell repertoires in COVID-19. Profiled with immunoSEQ multiplex PCR; TCRdb holds only in-frame clones, not every one. The sample contains 100,000 or so clones, roughly 81% of which appear only once. The sequencing sample was made of peripheral blood. The receptors originated from a man aged 35 to 55 with active or convalescent COVID-19.

This sequence joins TRBV27 and TRBJ2-5; TRBD1 matches at 11 bases. The CDR3 spans 19 residues. V gave up 4 bases and J gave up 3 bases; unmatched junction bases: 16. Germline V gene lookup returns CDR1 MNHEY and CDR2 SMNVEV (reference sequence). The CDR3 is CASSSHGQGAKGPKETQYF. The DNA for the CDR3 is TGTGCCAGCAGTTCACACGGACAGGGGGCCAAGGGGCCAAAAGAGACCCAGTACTTC.

This chain joins TRBV2 and TRBJ2-7; 7 positions agree with TRBD1. The V and J ends lost 4 bases and 0 bases, in that order; junction bases with no gene match: 6. CDR1 and CDR2 from the germline V gene are SNHLY and FYNNEI. This CDR3 is 15 amino acids long. The CDR3 nucleotides read TGTGCCAGCAGTGGAAGGGGGACAGACTCCTACGAGCAGTACTTC. It yields the protein CASSGRGTDSYEQYF.

This clone was observed a few times. CDR3 in amino acids: CSVQGSGNTIYF. For the CDR3, the DNA is TGCAGCGTCCAGGGCTCTGGAAACACCATATATTTT. The rearrangement uses TRBV29-1 and TRBJ1-3; perhaps TRBD1 as D (5 bases). Per the germline V gene, CDR1 is SQVTM and CDR2 is ANQGSEA. The CDR3 runs to 12 residues. Trimming cost V 6 bases and J 0 bases, with 6 bases left between them.

In DNA form, the CDR3 reads TGCGCCAGCAGCCAAGATTGGGGACAGGCCCGTGGTCGGACTGAAGCTTTCTTT. Residues: CASSQDWGQARGRTEAFF. The chain couples TRBV4-1 to TRBJ1-1; 8 bases match TRBD1. Germline loops: CDR1 MGHRA, CDR2 YSYEKL. The CDR3 is 18 amino acids. The V segment lost 0 bases and the J segment 5 bases; nucleotides outside the gene matches: 14.

The chain employs TRBV7-9 and TRBJ1-3; a weak D match, TRBD1 (5 bases). The CDR3 is made up of 15 amino acids. The V gene lost 5 bases and the J gene lost 0 bases, with 11 bases spanning the gap. Germline CDR1 and CDR2: SEHNR and FQNEAQ (reference sequence). The CDR3: CASSPGPHSGNTIYF. The CDR3 DNA reads TGTGCCAGCAGCCCAGGGCCGCACTCTGGAAACACCATATATTTT. Using reference TRBV7-9 and TRBJ1-3 for the parts outside the CDR3, the full variable domain is DTGVSQNPRHKITKRGQNVTFRCDPISEHNRLYWYRQTLGQGPEFLTYFQNEAQLEKSRLLSDRFSAERPKGSFSTLEIQRTEQGDSAMYLCASSPGPHSGNTIYFGEGSWLTVV.

The chain employs TRBV9 and TRBJ2-2; 9 nucleotides line up with TRBD2. CDR1 is SGDLS, CDR2 YYNGEE, per germline. This CDR3 region has 17 residues. V gave up 2 bases and J gave up 1 base; unmatched junction bases: 6. CDR3 nucleotides: TGTGCCAGCAGCGTCTCCCTAGCGGGGCTGAACACCGGGGAGCTGTTTTTT. Translated: CASSVSLAGLNTGELFF.

The chain couples TRBV5-4 to TRBJ1-6, with a weak D call TRBD1 (6 bases). CDR3 size: 15 residues. Per germline, CDR1 SGHNT and CDR2 YYREEE (reference sequence). V was shortened by 0 bases and J by 9 bases, with 13 bases between the two germline ends. The CDR3 DNA reads TGTGCCAGCAGCTTGGCCGGCGGGGGCTCTTCACCCCTCCACTTT. Protein: CASSLAGGGSSPLHF.

V and J are TRBV18 and TRBJ2-5, with D perhaps TRBD1 (6 bases). The length of the CDR3 is 13 residues. In germline, CDR1 is KGHSH, CDR2 LQKENI. The V and J ends lost 3 bases and 5 bases respectively, with 10 bases between them. CDR3 DNA sequence: TGTGCCAGCTCACCCTCGCAGGGGGAGACCCAGTACTTC. Its translation: CASSPSQGETQYF.

This rearrangement joins TRBV7-3 to TRBJ2-3, with D possibly being TRBD1 (5 bases). The germline CDR1 and CDR2 sequences are SGHTA and FQGTGA. Trimming took 4 bases from V and 2 from J, leaving 19 bases between them. This CDR3 is 17 amino acids long. CDR3 sequence reads: CASSSRTFGSVTDTQYF. CDR3 nucleotide sequence: TGTGCCAGCAGCTCCCGGACATTTGGGTCGGTCACAGATACGCAGTATTTT. The full variable domain, with the rest looked up from reference TRBV7-3 and TRBJ2-3, is GAGVSQTPSNKVTEKGKYVELRCDPISGHTALYWYRQSLGQGPEFLIYFQGTGAADDSGLPNDRFFAVRPEGSVSTLKIQRTERGDSAVYLCASSSRTFGSVTDTQYFGPGTRLTVL.

V is TRBV6-2 or TRBV6-3 and J is TRBJ2-1; 7 positions agree with TRBD2. The junction had 0 bases not matched to a gene; V was cut back by 4 bases and J by 3 bases. Germline values: CDR1 MNHEY, CDR2 SVGEGT. CDR3 length: 13 amino acids. The CDR3 DNA is TGTGCCAGCAGTTGGGACTACTACAATGAGCAGTTCTTC. Its protein is CASSWDYYNEQFF.

The rearrangement joins TRBV11-2 to TRBJ1-1; a possible D gene is TRBD1 (6 bases). This CDR3 spans 14 amino acids. The V gene's germline CDR1 is SGHAT and CDR2 FQNNGV. V was trimmed by 5 bases and J by 1 base, leaving 11 bases between them. CDR3 nucleotides: TGTGCCAGCAGCCGGGACACTACGAACACTGAAGCTTTCTTT. It encodes CASSRDTTNTEAFF.